These T cell receptor beta chains were read from a single sample in a study of PD-1 blockade in mismatch repair-deficient tumors. Repertoires were generated with immunoSEQ multiplex PCR, while TCRdb's copy carries only in-frame clones and drops some. The data hold just under 65,000 clones, with approximately 88% observed a single time. The sample in question was peripheral blood, obtained 52 weeks after starting pembrolizumab. These receptors were collected from an adult with mismatch repair-deficient cancer. Each CDR3 is given with its conserved first and last residue. The D gene is left open where the match is weak. Clone size, where shown, is once, few, many, or a class for clones that have expanded.

j_call,cdr3_length,d_call,clone_size,v_call,cdr3_nt,cdr3_aa
TRBJ2-7,16,TRBD2,.,TRBV7-6,TGTGCCAGCAGCTTAGGCCAATGGGGACTAGCGAGCGAGCAGTACTTC,CASSLGQWGLASEQYF
TRBJ1-2,14,.,.,TRBV5-6,TGTGCCAGCAGCTACGGGACGTTGGGCTATGGCTACACCTTC,CASSYGTLGYGYTF
TRBJ2-2,17,TRBD2,.,TRBV11-3,TGTGCCAGCAGCTTAAACGGACTAGCGGGGAACACCGGGGAGCTGTTTTTT,CASSLNGLAGNTGELFF
TRBJ2-1,14,.,.,TRBV15,TGTGCCACCAGCAGAGATAGAGACGGGGGCGAGCAGTTCTTC,CATSRDRDGGEQFF
TRBJ2-1,15,TRBD2,.,TRBV6-1,TGTGCCAGCAGTGCAACTAGCGGGAGGTTGAATGAGCAGTTCTTC,CASSATSGRLNEQFF
TRBJ2-7,15,.,once,TRBV9,TGTGCCAGCAGCGTAGCTTGGGGCTTTTCCTACGAGCAGTACTTC,CASSVAWGFSYEQYF
TRBJ2-7,12,.,.,TRBV13,TGTGCCAGCAGCTCAGGACAGTACGAGCAGTACTTC,CASSSGQYEQYF
TRBJ2-1,14,.,.,TRBV27,TGTGCCAGCAGGGGTGGTGGGCGTATTAATGAGCAGTTCTTC,CASRGGGRINEQFF
TRBJ1-1,14,.,.,TRBV11-1,TGTGCCAGCAGCTACCTTGGGCAGAACACTGAAGCTTTCTTT,CASSYLGQNTEAFF
TRBJ1-1,14,TRBD1,.,TRBV5-4,TGTGCCAGCAGTCGGAGACAGGGGCACACTGAAGCTTTCTTT,CASSRRQGHTEAFF
TRBJ2-5,14,.,.,TRBV28,TGTGCCAGCAGTCCGACCGGAGGGGGGGAGACCCAGTACTTC,CASSPTGGGETQYF
TRBJ2-7,17,.,.,TRBV27,TGTGCCAGCAGTTTATCCGCGGTGTTGACACCCTTCTACGAGCAGTACTTC,CASSLSAVLTPFYEQYF
TRBJ2-1,13,.,.,TRBV10-3,TGTGCCAAAAGGGAGGACCACAACAATGAGCAGTTCTTC,CAKREDHNNEQFF
TRBJ2-5,14,.,once,TRBV13,TGTGCCAGCAGCTTACTACCCCCGACGAAGACCCAGTACTTC,CASSLLPPTKTQYF
TRBJ2-7,15,TRBD2,few,TRBV10-2,TGCGCCAGCCGCACCGGGACTAGCGGTGTCCTGGAGCAGTACTTC,CASRTGTSGVLEQYF
TRBJ2-7,14,TRBD1,once,TRBV4-2,TGTGCCAGCAGCTATTGGACAGGGACCTACGAGCAGTACTTC,CASSYWTGTYEQYF
TRBJ1-5,12,.,.,TRBV6-5,TGTGCCAGCAGCCCCGACCCCAAGCCCCAGCATTTT,CASSPDPKPQHF
TRBJ2-2,17,TRBD2,once,TRBV5-5,TGTGCCAGCAGCGGGACTAGCGGGAGGACACTAACCGGGGAGCTGTTTTTT,CASSGTSGRTLTGELFF
TRBJ1-2,17,TRBD1,.,TRBV13,TGTGCCAGCAGCTCGGGACAGGGGCAGTATATTGACTATGGCTACACCTTC,CASSSGQGQYIDYGYTF
TRBJ2-2,21,TRBD1,once,TRBV7-3,TGTGCCAGCAGCTTACTCAGCGTTAACCGGGACAGACCCGCTAACACCGGGGAGCTGTTTTTT,CASSLLSVNRDRPANTGELFF
TRBJ2-5,16,.,.,TRBV5-4,TGTGCCAGCAGCCTTCAGGGGAGGTTGCGCGGGGAGACCCAGTACTTC,CASSLQGRLRGETQYF
TRBJ1-5,15,.,.,TRBV28,TGTGCCAGCAGTTTACAAGGGGGGTTGGGTCAGCCCCAGCATTTT,CASSLQGGLGQPQHF
TRBJ2-3,15,.,.,TRBV5-6,TGTGCCAGCAGCTTGGAGTTCGTGGAGGAGTATACGCAGTATTTT,CASSLEFVEEYTQYF
TRBJ2-2,17,TRBD2,.,TRBV4-3,TGCGCCAGCAGCCATAGCCTAGCGGGAGGACGATCCGGGGAGCTGTTTTTT,CASSHSLAGGRSGELFF
TRBJ2-7,11,.,few,TRBV20-1,TGCAGTGTGGACAGTGCATACGAGCAGTACTTC,CSVDSAYEQYF
TRBJ1-2,12,.,.,TRBV27,TGTGCCAGCAGTTTTAACGGGGCTGGCTACACCTTC,CASSFNGAGYTF
TRBJ1-4,17,.,.,TRBV28,TGTGCCAGCAGTTTTACCCAGGTGTGGGTCAGTAATGAAAAACTGTTTTTT,CASSFTQVWVSNEKLFF
TRBJ2-3,16,.,.,TRBV9,TGTGCCAGCAGCGTAGCGGCGGCGGGAATCACAGATACGCAGTATTTT,CASSVAAAGITDTQYF
TRBJ2-6,17,TRBD1,.,TRBV30,TGTGCCCGCCGCCGGGACAGGGGGCTAGGTGGGGCCAACGTCCTGACTTTC,CARRRDRGLGGANVLTF
TRBJ2-1,15,.,.,TRBV7-2,TGTGCCAGCAGCTTTTGGCGCGGGAAAGGCAATGAGCAGTTCTTC,CASSFWRGKGNEQFF
TRBJ1-2,16,.,.,TRBV13,TGTGCCAGCAGCTTAGGGCTTGGGGAGGCTAACTATGGCTACACCTTC,CASSLGLGEANYGYTF
TRBJ1-5,16,.,.,TRBV19,TGTGCCAGTAGTATAGGAAACCGGGGGTTCCCTATCCCCCAGCATTTT,CASSIGNRGFPIPQHF
TRBJ2-5,14,.,.,TRBV6-6,TGTGCCAGCAGCCGAAACAGGGACCAAGAGACCCAGTACTTC,CASSRNRDQETQYF